This T cell receptor beta chain was retrieved from a study of blood T cell repertoires in COVID-19. For the study at large: Whether acute or convalescent, the COVID-19 samples came from the United States, Italy and Spain. PBMCs, B-cell-depleted T cells, or T cells were the source of the cDNA or gDNA that made up the material.

The CDR3 consists of 13 residues. In germline, CDR1 is SGHVS, CDR2 FQNEAQ. The V end lost 0 bases, the J end lost 7 bases, and 9 bases lay between the germline ends. Enrollees, about 18 to 89 years old, lived in fewer than 25 US areas. Symptom resolution, clearance, or two negative PCRs marked the recovered donors of Cohort 3. The assay was immunoSEQ multiplex PCR, and TCRdb's table has in-frame clones only and misses some. Here the sample spans around 300,000 clones, 85% to 90% being singletons. The material sequenced was PBMCs or T cells enriched from blood (not recorded which). The chain carries TRBV7-8 and TRBJ1-2; a weak D match, TRBD1 (5 bases). The TCR originated in a woman aged 60-75 years who had recovered from COVID-19. The chain's CDR3 is CASSLAGGAGYTF. In DNA, the CDR3 is TGTGCCAGCAGCTTAGCGGGGGGTGCTGGCTACACCTTC.